Shown below are 27 T cell receptor beta chains from a single sample sequenced in a study of blood T cell repertoires in COVID-19. Libraries were prepared by immunoSEQ multiplex PCR; TCRdb keeps only in-frame clonotypes and omits some of them. The table shows over 100,000 clones, with about four fifths occurring only once. Sequenced input: peripheral blood. All receptors derive from a woman aged 60-75 years with acute or convalescent COVID-19.

The chain is built from TRBV4-1 and TRBJ2-5, with 7 positions matching TRBD2. The germline gives CDR1 MGHRA, CDR2 YSYEKL. The CDR3 length is 13 residues. With 1 base clipped from V and 4 bases from J, the junction kept 0 bases outside the gene matches. CDR3 DNA: TGCGCCAGCAGCCAAGCGGGAGGAGAGACCCAGTACTTC. Translating it yields CASSQAGGETQYF.

The chain couples TRBV4-1 to TRBJ1-6; D remains ambiguous. The V gene's germline CDR1 is MGHRA and CDR2 YSYEKL. The CDR3 runs 15 residues. Trimming took 1 base from V and 10 from J, leaving 14 bases between them. CDR3 residues: CASSQVWALGSPLHF. The CDR3 nucleotides are TGCGCCAGCAGCCAAGTGTGGGCGTTAGGATCACCCCTCCACTTT.

The chain is built from TRBV9 and TRBJ1-4; 8 positions agree with TRBD1. The junction had 4 bases not matched to a gene; V was cut back by 3 bases and J by 3 bases. CDR1 and CDR2 (germline): SGDLS, YYNGEE. The CDR3 covers 15 residues. The CDR3 protein is CASSAQGAPNEKLFF. The CDR3 region has the DNA TGTGCCAGCAGCGCCCAGGGGGCACCTAATGAAAAACTGTTTTTT. Drawing the rest from reference TRBV9 and TRBJ1-4, the complete variable domain is DSGVTQTPKHLITATGQRVTLRCSPRSGDLSVYWYQQSLDQGLQFLIQYYNGEERAKGNILERFSAQQFPDLHSELNLSSLELGDSALYFCASSAQGAPNEKLFFGSGTQLSVL.

This chain connects TRBV2 to TRBJ1-2; 9 bases fit TRBD1. This CDR3 spans 16 amino acids. V shed 5 bases and J 8 bases; nucleotides not matched to a gene: 15. CDR1 and CDR2 (germline): SNHLY, FYNNEI. The chain's CDR3 is CASSQQGATLEEGYTF. Here the CDR3 DNA reads TGTGCCAGCAGTCAACAGGGGGCAACATTAGAAGAGGGCTACACCTTC.

This sequence joins TRBV15 and TRBJ2-5, with D perhaps TRBD2 (7 bases). Germline lookup yields CDR1 LNHNV and CDR2 YYDKDF (reference sequence). The CDR3 is 14 residues long. V was cut by 1 base and J by 5 bases, with 11 bases left in between. This CDR3 is CATSRAGGRETQYF. The CDR3 nucleotides are TGTGCCACCAGCAGAGCGGGGGGCAGGGAGACCCAGTACTTC.

J is TRBJ1-4 and V is TRBV9, with 7 bases fitting TRBD1. The CDR3 covers 15 residues. The V gene's germline CDR1 is SGDLS and CDR2 YYNGEE. V was pared by 3 bases and J by 3 bases, with 5 bases of the junction left unmatched. This CDR3 is CASSGGGRANEKLFF. CDR3 nucleotide sequence: TGTGCCAGCAGCGGAGGGGGCAGGGCTAATGAAAAACTGTTTTTT.

J is TRBJ1-5 and V is TRBV19; 7 positions match TRBD1. Germline V CDR1 and CDR2: LNHDA, SQIVND (reference sequence). CDR3 size: 15 residues. With 7 bases clipped from V and 3 bases from J, the junction kept 9 bases outside the gene matches. CDR3: CASTNARGVNQPQHF. In DNA form, the CDR3 reads TGTGCCAGTACCAATGCCAGGGGGGTCAATCAGCCCCAGCATTTT.

This clone occurred a few times. In nucleotides, the CDR3 is TGTGCCAGCAGTCTAAACACCATATATTTT. This gives the protein CASSLNTIYF. The V and J genes are TRBV12-3 or TRBV12-4 and TRBJ1-3; D remains unclear. V lost 5 bases and J 6 bases, leaving 2 bases between the germline ends. CDR3 length: 10 residues.

The chain couples TRBV5-4 to TRBJ2-2; 9 bases line up with TRBD1. With 2 bases clipped from V and 6 bases from J, the junction kept 8 bases outside the gene matches. CDR3 length equals 16 residues. Germline V gene lookup returns CDR1 SGHNT and CDR2 YYREEE (reference sequence). In DNA form, the CDR3 reads TGTGCCAGCAGCTTAGGGCCGGGACAGGGATCCGGGGAGCTGTTTTTT. Its protein is CASSLGPGQGSGELFF.

In regard to this clone: Other DNA sequences in this specimen translate into the identical CDR3. CDR3 amino acids: CASSDRGYEQYF. The DNA of the CDR3 is TGTGCCAGTAGTGACAGGGGCTACGAGCAGTACTTC. This chain connects TRBV19 to TRBJ2-7, with TRBD1 matching 8 bases. The V gene end was trimmed by 5 bases and the J gene end by 3 bases; junction bases not matched to a gene: 0. CDR3 length: 12 residues. CDR1 is LNHDA, CDR2 SQIVND, per germline (reference sequence).

The genes are TRBV11-2 and TRBJ1-1, with D hard to call. V lost 5 bases and J 1 base, leaving 11 bases between the germline ends. Germline CDR1 is SGHAT and CDR2 is FQNNGV. CDR3 length: 14 amino acids. The CDR3 is CASSRAAKNTEAFF. The CDR3 coding sequence is TGTGCCAGCAGCCGCGCCGCAAAGAACACTGAAGCTTTCTTT. The whole variable domain, remainder taken from reference TRBV11-2 and TRBJ1-1, is EAGVAQSPRYKIIEKRQSVAFWCNPISGHATLYWYQQILGQGPKLLIQFQNNGVVDDSQLPKDRFSAERLKGVDSTLKIQPAKLEDSAVYLCASSRAAKNTEAFFGQGTRLTVV.

V is TRBV5-1 and J is TRBJ2-3; D remains ambiguous. The V gene lost 4 bases and the J gene lost 4 bases, with 4 bases spanning the gap. This CDR3 contains 11 residues. Germline CDR1 and CDR2: SGHRS and YFSETQ. CDR3 sequence: CASSLSDTQYF. For the CDR3, the DNA is TGCGCCAGCAGCCTGTCAGATACGCAGTATTTT.

The gene calls are TRBV6-5 and TRBJ2-3, with unresolved D. V lost 7 bases to trimming and J lost 4 bases, with 15 bases between them. Germline loops: CDR1 MNHEY, CDR2 SVGAGI. The CDR3 sequence is 14 residues long. CDR3 sequence (DNA): TGTGCCAGCAAAGGAGATAAAACCCCAGATACGCAGTATTTT. Translation: CASKGDKTPDTQYF.

The CDR3 bases are TGTGCCAGTAGTATTTTGGCAGATTCTAATGAAAAACTGTTTTTT. Amino acids: CASSILADSNEKLFF. The V and J genes are TRBV19 and TRBJ1-4; D is uncertain. The germline V gene encodes CDR1 LNHDA and CDR2 SQIVND (reference sequence). V lost 3 bases and J 3 bases, leaving 11 bases between the germline ends. The CDR3 is 15 residues long.

The chain uses TRBV5-4 and TRBJ1-2, with D possibly TRBD1 on 6 matching bases. CDR1 and CDR2 from the germline V gene are SGHNT and YYREEE (reference sequence). The ends were cut back, 0 bases at V and 5 bases at J, with 8 bases in the middle. The CDR3 totals 13 residues. DNA of the CDR3: TGTGCCAGCAGCTTGGGGACAGCTTATGGCTACACCTTC. Translating it yields CASSLGTAYGYTF.

The gene calls are TRBV6-2 or TRBV6-3 and TRBJ2-7; D perhaps matches TRBD1 (6 bases). The germline gives CDR1 MNHEY, CDR2 SVGEGT. The CDR3 extends over 13 amino acids. V was pared by 3 bases and J by 2 bases, with 8 bases between. The CDR3 is CASSYTGPYEQYF. As DNA, the CDR3 is TGTGCCAGCAGTTATACAGGGCCCTACGAGCAGTACTTC.

The chain uses TRBV4-1 and TRBJ1-4; 7 bases are a match to TRBD1. The J segment lost 2 bases and the V segment lost 4 bases, leaving 10 bases of the junction unmatched. The V gene's germline CDR1 is MGHRA and CDR2 YSYEKL. CDR3 length: 17 amino acids. As DNA, the CDR3 is TGCGCCAGCAGCCGCCGAACAGGGGTTGGGACTAATGAAAAACTGTTTTTT. Protein: CASSRRTGVGTNEKLFF.

This clone was counted once. J is TRBJ1-2 and V is TRBV4-1; maybe TRBD1 (5 bases). The CDR3 runs to 15 residues. V was clipped by 0 bases and J by 4 bases, with 12 bases between them. Germline CDR1 and CDR2: MGHRA and YSYEKL. The CDR3 DNA reads TGCGCCAGCAGCCAAGATAAGGGTACAGGCTATGGCTACACCTTC. It is translated as CASSQDKGTGYGYTF.

This sequence joins TRBV4-2 and TRBJ1-6, with TRBD1 matching over 7 bases. Germline V CDR1 and CDR2: LGHNA, YNFKEQ. The CDR3 totals 17 residues. V shed 0 bases and J 11 bases; nucleotides not matched to a gene: 13. The CDR3 reads CASSQDGTGVGHPPLHF. As DNA, the CDR3 is TGTGCCAGCAGCCAAGATGGCACAGGGGTTGGTCACCCACCCCTCCACTTT.

V gene TRBV12-5 combines with J gene TRBJ1-2; D not certain. Per germline, CDR1 LGHNT and CDR2 FRNRAP. V gave up 0 bases and J gave up 4 bases, with 9 bases separating them. This CDR3 region has 14 residues. CDR3 nucleotides: TGTGCTAGTGGTTTGGTGAAGGAGACCTATGGCTACACCTTC. It translates to CASGLVKETYGYTF.

The rearrangement joins TRBV28 to TRBJ1-3; possibly TRBD1 for D (5 bases). The CDR3 length is 16 residues. V lost 7 bases to trimming and J lost 1 base, with 17 bases between them. In germline, CDR1 is MDHEN, CDR2 SYDVKM. The CDR3 DNA follows: TGTGCCAGCAAAAATCATCTGGCAGGGTCTGGAAACACCATATATTTT. It encodes CASKNHLAGSGNTIYF.

This rearrangement joins TRBV5-1 to TRBJ1-1, with no clear D. The CDR3 covers 14 residues. V shed 3 bases and J shed 4 bases, with 13 bases lying between them. Germline values: CDR1 SGHRS, CDR2 YFSETQ. The CDR3 nucleotides are TGCGCCAGCAGCTCGTCGGGTTGGCTCACTGAAGCTTTCTTT. It yields the protein CASSSSGWLTEAFF.

The chain is built from TRBV5-5 and TRBJ1-1; D is ambiguous. The CDR3 is 13 amino acids. Germline CDR1 is SGHKS and CDR2 is YYEKEE (reference sequence). Trimming took off 2 bases at V and 4 bases at J, with 9 bases between the two ends. CDR3 DNA sequence: TGTGCCAGCAGCTTTACGATTAGCACTGAAGCTTTCTTT. This translates into CASSFTISTEAFF. Combining the CDR3 with reference TRBV5-5 and TRBJ1-1 gives the whole variable domain DAGVTQSPTHLIKTRGQQVTLRCSPISGHKSVSWYQQVLGQGPQFIFQYYEKEERGRGNFPDRFSARQFPNYSSELNVNALLLGDSALYLCASSFTISTEAFFGQGTRLTVV.

The CDR3 loop is CASSTRGIAYGYTF. The DNA of the CDR3 is TGTGCCAGCAGTACAAGGGGGATCGCCTATGGCTACACCTTC. V is TRBV28 and J is TRBJ1-2; perhaps TRBD1 as D (6 bases). Trimming removed 5 bases at V and 4 bases at J, with 14 bases between. The germline gives CDR1 MDHEN, CDR2 SYDVKM. This CDR3 region has 14 residues.

The sample holds a few counts of this clone. This chain uses TRBV18 with TRBJ2-2, with 8 positions matching TRBD2. The CDR3 totals 16 residues. Germline-derived CDR1 and CDR2 are KGHSH and LQKENI. V lost 3 bases and J lost 5; bases outside the gene matches: 8. The CDR3, as DNA: TGTGCCAGCTCACCCCGAAGCGGGGGCAGGACCGGGGAGCTGTTTTTT. Protein product: CASSPRSGGRTGELFF.

Only one count was recorded for this clone. V and J are TRBV19 and TRBJ1-2; D uncertain. The CDR3 totals 17 residues. Between the trimmed V and J ends, which lost 7 bases and 4 bases, there was a span of 25 bases. Per germline, CDR1 LNHDA and CDR2 SQIVND (reference sequence). The CDR3 loop is CASTISPGASLFYGYTF. The CDR3 nucleotides are TGTGCCAGTACAATTTCCCCGGGTGCTTCTCTTTTCTATGGCTACACCTTC.

The chain has TRBV7-9 and TRBJ1-1; unclear D gene. The CDR3 is 17 residues long. The germline CDR1 and CDR2 sequences are SEHNR and FQNEAQ (reference sequence). Deletions cut 1 base from V and 1 base from J, with 16 bases between. CDR3 residues: CASSLGLTPRGNTEAFF. CDR3 nucleotides: TGTGCCAGCAGCTTAGGGTTAACACCCCGGGGGAACACTGAAGCTTTCTTT.